This T cell receptor beta chain was sequenced during a study of CXCR3-negative and CXCR3-positive naive CD8 T cells. 5' RACE that incorporated UMI labels was used to prepare the TRB cDNA libraries. TCRdb reprocessed the 5' RACE reads and reports one entry per CDR3 protein, with no DNA. The sample yields roughly 71,000 distinct CDR3 sequences, of which the top ten take up about 1.5%. Overall study results and limits: Hydrophobicity was higher for TRB CDR3s found in CXCR3-positive naive cells than in CXCR3-negative naive cells.

This clonotype is medium-sized by frequency. No antigen is known for it. This CDR3 is built from 13 residues. Germline V gene sequence: CDR1 LNHDA, CDR2 SQIVND (reference sequence). The source is a human donor in good health. Some clones in this sample may be carry-over from other donors' samples. V and J are TRBV19 and TRBJ1-5. Sequencing input: naive CXCR3- CD8+ T cells from blood. The subset is: CD45RO-CCR7+CD27+CD95- naive CD8+ T cells lacking CXCR3 (TNR3-). The CDR3 sequence: CASVNWGNQPQHF.